The 19 T cell receptor beta chains in this list originate from one sample, sequenced in a study of T-cell reconstitution after alpha-beta-depleted transplantation in children. Using unique molecular identifiers, the investigators prepared the TCRbeta library. Each CDR3 protein gets one entry after TCRdb re-called the PCR reads with MiXCR. The table shows approximately 400,000 distinct CDR3 sequences, with approximately 11% occurring only once. Sequences were derived from PBMCs from the stem cell graft donor, sampled from the stem cell graft. These receptors all come from a human donor who donated a stem cell graft to a child with acute myeloid leukemia.

The chain links TRBV29-1 to TRBJ1-2, with 7 nucleotides matching TRBD1. Germline V gene lookup returns CDR1 SQVTM and CDR2 ANQGSEA. V trimming: 6 bases; J trimming: 5 bases; junction bases outside the gene matches: 21. The CDR3 extends over 17 amino acids. The CDR3 region has the DNA TGCAGCGTCCGAGGGTGGAGGACAGGTGGTTCCTCATATGGCTACACCTTC. It translates to CSVRGWRTGGSSYGYTF.

The rearrangement links TRBV12-3 or TRBV12-4 to TRBJ1-4; D gene ambiguous. Trimming took off 1 base at V and 7 bases at J, with 7 bases between the two ends. The CDR3 loop spans 13 amino acids. The CDR3 nucleotides read TGTGCCAGCAGTTTAGGGTCAGTTGAAAAACTGTTTTTT. Protein product: CASSLGSVEKLFF.

This clonotype has only a few counts. The J gene is TRBJ1-1, the V gene TRBV5-1, with 7 bases identical to TRBD1. The CDR3 is 14 amino acids. Germline CDR1 is SGHRS and CDR2 is YFSETQ. The junction had 3 bases not matched to a gene; V was cut back by 0 bases and J by 4 bases. For the CDR3, the DNA is TGCGCCAGCAGCTTGGGACAGGGAGTCACTGAAGCTTTCTTT. Translating gives CASSLGQGVTEAFF.

This clonotype has at least ten counts. The chain couples TRBV5-1 to TRBJ2-7; 8 bases align to TRBD1. The germline CDR1 and CDR2 sequences are SGHRS and YFSETQ. V trimming: 1 base; J trimming: 11 bases; junction bases outside the gene matches: 8. The CDR3 consists of 13 residues. CDR3 sequence: CASSLTVTGEKYV. In DNA form, the CDR3 reads TGCGCCAGCAGCTTGACCGTGACAGGGGAAAAGTACGTC.

In this sample, this clonotype turned up a few times. The gene calls are TRBV18 and TRBJ2-7; 11 bases fit TRBD2. The V gene's germline CDR1 is KGHSH and CDR2 LQKENI. V trimming: 3 bases; J trimming: 0 bases; junction bases outside the gene matches: 1. This CDR3 comprises 15 residues. The CDR3 reads CASSPTSGASYEQYF. The CDR3 DNA reads as TGTGCCAGCTCACCGACTAGCGGGGCCTCCTACGAGCAGTACTTC.

DNA for the CDR3: TGTGCCAGCAGCAGATCGGACAGACAGTTCTTC. It codes for CASSRSDRQFF. This chain joins TRBV6-5 and TRBJ2-1; D might be TRBD1 (6 bases). Deletions cut 6 bases from V and 13 bases from J, with 13 bases between. Germline CDR1 reads MNHEY; CDR2 reads SVGAGI. This CDR3 contains 11 residues.

This clonotype has more than one count but fewer than ten. This chain uses TRBV25-1 with TRBJ1-1; D might be TRBD1 (5 bases). This CDR3 is 14 amino acids long. Germline V gene data show CDR1 as MGHDK and CDR2 as SYGVNS. V gave up 0 bases and J gave up 4 bases, with 9 bases separating them. The CDR3 loop reads CASSEYPGGTEAFF. DNA for the CDR3: TGTGCCAGCAGTGAATACCCCGGGGGCACTGAAGCTTTCTTT.

The J gene is TRBJ1-4, the V gene TRBV4-1; TRBD1 matches 8 bases. Germline lookup yields CDR1 MGHRA and CDR2 YSYEKL. There are 15 residues in the CDR3. The trim removed 6 bases at V and 6 bases at J, leaving 9 bases unmatched. The CDR3 region is CASRPPGTGDEKLFF. CDR3 sequence (DNA): TGCGCCAGCAGACCCCCCGGGACAGGCGATGAAAAACTGTTTTTT.

This clonotype was detected a few times. V usage is TRBV7-2 and J usage is TRBJ2-5, with D maybe TRBD2 (6 bases). Per germline, CDR1 SGHTA and CDR2 FQGNSA. The CDR3 spans 15 residues. The V end was cut by 3 bases, the J end by 2 bases, with 13 bases between. As DNA, the CDR3 is TGTGCCAGCAGCTTTGTTGCGGGGCGTCAAGAGACCCAGTACTTC. Translated: CASSFVAGRQETQYF.

This clonotype was observed many times. The gene calls are TRBV29-1 and TRBJ2-4, with TRBD1 matching over 8 bases. With V trimmed by 7 bases and J by 8 bases, 7 bases remained unmatched. The germline CDR1 and CDR2 sequences are SQVTM and ANQGSEA. This CDR3 region has 12 residues. This CDR3 is CSAGQGTDIQYF. CDR3 coding DNA: TGCAGCGCAGGACAGGGTACGGACATTCAGTACTTC.

This clonotype was found many times. The chain joins TRBV29-1 to TRBJ1-5, with D perhaps TRBD1 (6 bases). V dropped 7 bases and J dropped 3 bases, with 10 bases sitting between them. The germline gives CDR1 SQVTM, CDR2 ANQGSEA. The CDR3 spans 12 residues. CDR3 sequence reads: CSAGQLNQPQHF. CDR3 DNA: TGCAGCGCTGGACAGCTCAATCAGCCCCAGCATTTT.

The J gene is TRBJ2-5, the V gene TRBV2; 11 positions agree with TRBD2. The CDR3 covers 15 residues. J was trimmed by 8 bases and V by 6 bases; bases with no gene match: 11. Germline CDR1 is SNHLY and CDR2 is FYNNEI. The CDR3 sequence is CASRHSGGAGQTQYF. For the CDR3, the DNA is TGTGCCAGCAGACATAGCGGGGGGGCAGGACAAACCCAGTACTTC.

Ten or more counts support this clonotype. The gene calls are TRBV5-1 and TRBJ1-2; unclear D gene. The CDR3 consists of 13 residues. V gave up 0 bases and J gave up 1 base, with 4 bases separating them. CDR1 and CDR2 from the germline V gene are SGHRS and YFSETQ. The CDR3 reads CASSLDSNYGYTF. CDR3 sequence (DNA): TGCGCCAGCAGCTTGGACAGTAACTATGGCTACACCTTC.

V gene TRBV29-1 combines with J gene TRBJ1-6; D remains ambiguous. Deletions cut 4 bases from V and 10 bases from J, with 11 bases between. This CDR3 comprises 12 residues. Germline lookup yields CDR1 SQVTM and CDR2 ANQGSEA. CDR3 nucleotide sequence: TGCAGCGTTGGAGAGAGAGGATCACCCCTCCACTTT. Its protein product is CSVGERGSPLHF.

Worth noting for this clonotype: This clone may be a read error of a much larger clone one base away. The rearrangement uses TRBV5-1 and TRBJ2-7, with 9 bases identical to TRBD1. Unmatched junction bases numbered 7, after V lost 0 bases and J lost 6 bases. Germline V gene sequence: CDR1 SGHRS, CDR2 YFSETQ. The CDR3 covers 15 residues. This chain's CDR3 is CASSLGDRAFSEQYF. CDR3 bases: TGCGCCAGCAGCTTGGGGGACAGGGCCTTCAGCGAGCAGTACTTC. The full variable domain, with the rest looked up from reference TRBV5-1 and TRBJ2-7, is KAGVTQTPRYLIKTRGQQVTLSCSPISGHRSVSWYQQTPGQGLQFLFEYFSETQRNKGNFPGRFSGRQFSNSRSEMNVSTLELGDSALYLCASSLGDRAFSEQYFGPGTRLTVT.

The genes are TRBV12-3 or TRBV12-4 and TRBJ2-1; TRBD2 aligns across 15 bases. V was pared by 4 bases and J by 10 bases, with 8 bases of the junction left unmatched. CDR3 length: 16 amino acids. Written as DNA, the CDR3 is TGTGCCAGCAGTTCTGGACTAGCGGGAGGGTTATGGGAGCAGTTCTTC. It encodes CASSSGLAGGLWEQFF.

This clonotype was counted at least ten times. The chain employs TRBV29-1 and TRBJ2-2; 13 bases align to TRBD2. This CDR3 is built from 15 residues. The ends lost 6 bases at V and 2 bases at J; junction bases unmatched: 3. Germline loops: CDR1 SQVTM, CDR2 ANQGSEA. Here the CDR3 reads CSVGGLAGNTGELFF. CDR3 bases: TGCAGCGTCGGGGGACTAGCGGGAAACACCGGGGAGCTGTTTTTT.

This clonotype was seen only once. The V gene is TRBV2, the J gene TRBJ2-3; 10 bases align to TRBD1. The J segment lost 2 bases and the V segment lost 6 bases, leaving 5 bases of the junction unmatched. CDR1 and CDR2 from the germline V gene are SNHLY and FYNNEI. CDR3 size: 15 residues. The CDR3 sequence: CASRGDRGFTDTQYF. CDR3 DNA sequence: TGTGCCAGCAGGGGGGACAGGGGTTTCACAGATACGCAGTATTTT.

V usage is TRBV12-3 or TRBV12-4 and J usage is TRBJ2-2; no definite D call. This CDR3 contains 13 residues. V gave up 7 bases and J gave up 7 bases, with 13 bases separating them. Written as DNA, the CDR3 is TGTGCCAGCACAGCCGGTCGTGGCGGGGAGCTGTTTTTT. It codes for CASTAGRGGELFF.